Shown below are 27 T cell receptor beta chains from a single sample sequenced in a study of T cell responses to AZD1222 COVID-19 vaccine. TCRdb's copy holds only in-frame clones and misses some; the assay was immunoSEQ multiplex PCR. The repertoire holds 90,000 to 150,000 clones, with around nine tenths as singletons. Sequencing was performed on peripheral blood, taken on day 0 of AZD1222 vaccination. All receptors come from an adult in good health.

The chain uses TRBV7-3 and TRBJ2-3; 7 bases align to TRBD1. The ends lost 1 base at V and 6 bases at J; junction bases unmatched: 7. Germline V gene lookup returns CDR1 SGHTA and CDR2 FQGTGA. The CDR3 is 15 amino acids. The CDR3 sequence is CASSLKGAGADTQYF. CDR3 coding DNA: TGTGCCAGCAGCTTAAAGGGGGCAGGGGCGGATACGCAGTATTTT.

With regard to this clone: The germline gene is not matched at one end of the junction; a read error may be the cause. V and J are TRBV19 and TRBJ1-1; 7 bases map to TRBD1. This CDR3 is 15 amino acids long. Germline values: CDR1 LNHDA, CDR2 SQIVND (reference sequence). CDR3 protein: CASGIDHRGGTEAFF. CDR3 DNA: TGTGCCAGTGGTATAGATCACAGGGGTGGCACTGAAGCTTTCTTT.

The rearrangement links TRBV24-1 to TRBJ2-3; TRBD2 might be the D (6 bases). Germline assignment: CDR1 KGHDR and CDR2 SFDVKD. Trimming shortened V by 5 bases and J by 2 bases, and 13 bases separated the two germline ends. CDR3 length: 15 residues. The CDR3 coding sequence is TGTGCCACCAGTGCCCTTGGGGAGGCCACAGATACGCAGTATTTT. Amino acid sequence: CATSALGEATDTQYF.

This sequence joins TRBV12-3 or TRBV12-4 and TRBJ1-2; a possible D gene is TRBD1 (5 bases). The V and J ends lost 4 bases and 5 bases respectively, with 11 bases between them. CDR3 length equals 13 residues. This CDR3 reads CASSSGGGYGYTF. CDR3 nucleotides: TGTGCCAGCAGTTCCGGGGGGGGTTATGGCTACACCTTC.

This chain links TRBV25-1 with TRBJ1-6; D is perhaps TRBD1 (6 bases). Germline V CDR1 and CDR2: MGHDK, SYGVNS. The length of the CDR3 is 15 residues. V was trimmed by 3 bases and J by 7 bases, leaving 13 bases between them. The CDR3 sequence is CASSDRGASNSPLHF. DNA for the CDR3: TGTGCCAGCAGTGATAGGGGGGCGTCCAATTCACCCCTCCACTTT.

The chain uses TRBV5-1 and TRBJ2-1; 7 bases match TRBD2. With 4 bases clipped from V and 0 bases from J, the junction kept 10 bases outside the gene matches. In germline, CDR1 is SGHRS, CDR2 YFSETQ. The CDR3 runs to 17 residues. Written as DNA, the CDR3 is TGCGCCAGCAGCGGGGAAGCGGGGTCAACCTCCTACAATGAGCAGTTCTTC. Its protein is CASSGEAGSTSYNEQFF.

V gene TRBV7-9 combines with J gene TRBJ1-1; D unclear. V was cut by 6 bases and J by 2 bases, with 4 bases left in between. Germline CDR1 reads SEHNR; CDR2 reads FQNEAQ (reference sequence). The CDR3 covers 11 residues. For the CDR3, the DNA is TGTGCCAGCAGTCTAAACACTGAAGCTTTCTTT. Encoded protein: CASSLNTEAFF.

This clone was recorded only once. The chain uses TRBV9 and TRBJ1-4; D perhaps matches TRBD1 (6 bases). CDR1 SGDLS and CDR2 YYNGEE come from the germline V gene. The germline V and J ends were trimmed by 5 bases and 6 bases, with 14 bases remaining between them. The CDR3 contains 14 residues. This chain's CDR3 is CASSDEGGDEKLFF. The CDR3 DNA sequence: TGTGCCAGCAGTGACGAGGGGGGCGATGAAAAACTGTTTTTT.

The chain uses TRBV19 and TRBJ1-3, with D hard to call. CDR1 LNHDA and CDR2 SQIVND come from the germline V gene (reference sequence). V lost 3 bases and J 1 base, leaving 7 bases between the germline ends. The CDR3 is 14 residues long. CDR3 coding DNA: TGTGCCAGTAGTATTTCGGGTTCTGGAAACACCATATATTTT. This codes for CASSISGSGNTIYF.

This chain joins TRBV6-5 and TRBJ1-1; tentative D call: TRBD1 (5 bases). The CDR3 is 15 residues long. V dropped 8 bases and J dropped 6 bases, with 22 bases sitting between them. The V gene's germline CDR1 is MNHEY and CDR2 SVGAGI. CDR3 coding DNA: TGTGCCAGCCGGATTGAGCCGGGGGGTTTATCTGAAGCTTTCTTT. It specifies CASRIEPGGLSEAFF.

The chain employs TRBV5-1 and TRBJ1-1; TRBD1 might be the D (6 bases). Trimming removed 1 base at V and 4 bases at J, with 11 bases between. Germline loops: CDR1 SGHRS, CDR2 YFSETQ. The CDR3 runs to 14 residues. The CDR3 reads CASSLTGSATEAFF. CDR3 nucleotide sequence: TGCGCCAGCAGCTTGACAGGGAGTGCCACTGAAGCTTTCTTT.

The chain couples TRBV6-5 to TRBJ1-1; D is possibly TRBD1 (6 bases). Between the trimmed V and J ends, which lost 6 bases and 1 base, there was a span of 9 bases. The CDR3 contains 13 residues. Germline CDR1 is MNHEY and CDR2 is SVGAGI. The CDR3 sequence: CASSVQGNTEAFF. The CDR3 DNA sequence: TGTGCCAGCAGCGTACAGGGGAACACTGAAGCTTTCTTT.

In regard to this clone: The junction does not match germline at one end; this may be a read error. This chain links TRBV7-7 with TRBJ1-3; D gene uncertain. In germline, CDR1 is SSHAT, CDR2 FNYEAQ (reference sequence). The length of the CDR3 is 14 residues. The CDR3 here is CASSLAGSGNTIYF. The CDR3 coding sequence is TGTGCTAGCAGCTTAGCCGGTTCTGGAAACACCATATATTTT.

This clone was counted once. The chain links TRBV5-1 to TRBJ2-2, with D hard to call. Per germline, CDR1 SGHRS and CDR2 YFSETQ. Trimming stripped 2 bases from V and 1 base from J, with 9 bases between. This CDR3 has 15 residues. The CDR3 DNA is TGCGCCAGCAGCTTCGGAGATTTGAACACCGGGGAGCTGTTTTTT. Translation gives CASSFGDLNTGELFF.

The chain employs TRBV10-2 and TRBJ2-7, with D uncertain. Looked up from germline, CDR1 is WSHSY and CDR2 is SAAADI. V was clipped by 0 bases and J by 7 bases, with 7 bases between them. The CDR3 runs to 12 residues. Here the CDR3 DNA reads TGCGCCAGCAGTGAGTCGAAGACAGAGCAGTACTTC. It is translated as CASSESKTEQYF.

This chain links TRBV7-8 with TRBJ2-5; TRBD2 aligns across 11 bases. The trim removed 3 bases at V and 5 bases at J, leaving 2 bases unmatched. CDR3 length equals 14 residues. The V gene's germline CDR1 is SGHVS and CDR2 FQNEAQ. CDR3 protein: CASSFSGGAETQYF. The CDR3 nucleotides are TGTGCCAGCAGCTTTAGCGGGGGGGCGGAGACCCAGTACTTC.

This chain joins TRBV3-1 (or the pseudogene TRBV3-2) and TRBJ2-1; TRBD2 matches at 13 bases. The CDR3 sequence is 17 residues long. J lost 5 bases, V lost 1 base, and 5 bases had no gene match. The V gene's germline CDR1 is LGHDT and CDR2 YNNKEL (reference sequence). The CDR3 sequence: CASSQGPGLAGNNEQFF. The CDR3, as DNA: TGTGCCAGCAGCCAAGGTCCGGGACTAGCGGGGAACAATGAGCAGTTCTTC.

V usage is TRBV6-2 or TRBV6-3 and J usage is TRBJ1-2; 9 bases are a match to TRBD1. CDR1 is MNHEY and CDR2 is SVGEGT in the germline V gene. The CDR3 has 16 residues. Trimming cost V 6 bases and J 4 bases; bases outside gene matches: 12. Here the CDR3 reads CASSRTGVELSYGYTF. The CDR3 DNA reads as TGTGCCAGCAGCCGGACAGGGGTCGAACTTAGCTATGGCTACACCTTC.

This chain links TRBV12-3 or TRBV12-4 with TRBJ2-2; 7 bases are shared with TRBD2. The J segment lost 6 bases and the V segment lost 6 bases, leaving 1 base of the junction unmatched. The CDR3 length is 12 residues. This CDR3 reads CASRLASGELFF. DNA for the CDR3: TGTGCCAGCAGACTAGCGTCCGGGGAGCTGTTTTTT.

This sequence joins TRBV29-1 and TRBJ2-6, with TRBD1 matching over 7 bases. CDR1 SQVTM and CDR2 ANQGSEA come from the germline V gene. After removal of 6 bases from V and 2 bases from J, the junction contained 1 base not matched to a gene. This CDR3 is 13 amino acids long. As DNA, the CDR3 is TGCAGCGTCCAGGGGGCTGGGGCCAACGTCCTGACTTTC. It is translated as CSVQGAGANVLTF.

This sequence joins TRBV6-2 or TRBV6-3 and TRBJ1-2; a weak D match, TRBD1 (5 bases). Germline V gives CDR1 MNHEY, CDR2 SVGEGT. CDR3 size: 14 residues. V was trimmed by 6 bases and J by 6 bases, leaving 17 bases between them. The CDR3, as DNA: TGTGCCAGCAGCTCCCCCTCGGGACTCCATGGCTACACCTTC. Translation gives CASSSPSGLHGYTF.

V usage is TRBV7-8 and J usage is TRBJ2-7; either TRBD1 or TRBD2 may supply D (5 bases each). The CDR3 contains 15 residues. Trimming stripped 5 bases from V and 0 bases from J, with 14 bases between. The germline gives CDR1 SGHVS, CDR2 FQNEAQ. The CDR3 bases are TGTGCCAGCAGCCCGGGACCAAAGAGCTCCTACGAGCAGTACTTC. Translated: CASSPGPKSSYEQYF.

The chain links TRBV11-2 to TRBJ1-6; 7 bases align to TRBD1. With V trimmed by 4 bases and J by 6 bases, 6 bases remained unmatched. Germline-derived CDR1 and CDR2 are SGHAT and FQNNGV. CDR3 length equals 15 residues. CDR3: CASSSSTGVNSPLHF. In DNA, the CDR3 is TGTGCCAGCAGCTCATCCACAGGGGTTAATTCACCCCTCCACTTT.

Comments on this clone: The sample contains more than one DNA sequence encoding this CDR3. The chain couples TRBV6-2 or TRBV6-3 to TRBJ1-5; no clear D gene. Trimming took off 0 bases at V and 3 bases at J, with 9 bases between the two ends. The CDR3 extends over 15 amino acids. The germline V gene encodes CDR1 MNHEY and CDR2 SVGEGT. The CDR3, as DNA: TGTGCCAGCAGTTACTCGGGCCGGAACAATCAGCCCCAGCATTTT. Translated, it gives CASSYSGRNNQPQHF.

This rearrangement joins TRBV4-3 to TRBJ2-5; D is undetermined. The CDR3 has 13 residues. V lost 1 base and J 2 bases, leaving 5 bases between the germline ends. From germline, CDR1 is LGHNA and CDR2 YSLEER. The CDR3: CASSQGPQETQYF. The CDR3 region has the DNA TGCGCCAGCAGCCAAGGACCACAAGAGACCCAGTACTTC.

This clone was found a few times. The V gene is TRBV5-1, the J gene TRBJ1-1; perhaps TRBD1 as D (6 bases). Trimming took off 0 bases at V and 3 bases at J, with 9 bases between the two ends. The germline V gene encodes CDR1 SGHRS and CDR2 YFSETQ. This CDR3 is 14 amino acids long. The chain's CDR3 is CASSLAYRDTEAFF. CDR3 sequence (DNA): TGCGCCAGCAGCTTGGCATACAGGGACACTGAAGCTTTCTTT.

This chain links TRBV6-5 with TRBJ2-7; 10 nucleotides agree with TRBD2. V shed 11 bases, J shed 2 bases, and the junction held 12 bases outside the gene matches. The CDR3 length is 15 residues. The V gene's germline CDR1 is MNHEY and CDR2 SVGAGI. The CDR3: CASRISGGGTYEQYF. Written as DNA, the CDR3 is TGTGCCTCCCGGATCAGCGGGGGGGGGACCTACGAGCAGTACTTC.